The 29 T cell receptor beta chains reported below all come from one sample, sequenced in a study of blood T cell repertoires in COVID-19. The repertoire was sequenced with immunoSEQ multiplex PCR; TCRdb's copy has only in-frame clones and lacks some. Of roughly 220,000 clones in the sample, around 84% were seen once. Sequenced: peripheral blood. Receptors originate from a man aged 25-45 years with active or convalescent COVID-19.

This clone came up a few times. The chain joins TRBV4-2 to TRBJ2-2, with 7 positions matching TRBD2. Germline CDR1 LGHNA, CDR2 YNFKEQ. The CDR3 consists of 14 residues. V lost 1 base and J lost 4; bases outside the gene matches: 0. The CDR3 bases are TGTGCCAGCAGCCAAGGGACTAGCACCGGGGAGCTGTTTTTT. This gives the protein CASSQGTSTGELFF.

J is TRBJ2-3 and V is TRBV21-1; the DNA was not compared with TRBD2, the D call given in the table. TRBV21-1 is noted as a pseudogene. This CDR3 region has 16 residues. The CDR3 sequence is CASSSHSSACTDTQYF. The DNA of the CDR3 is TGTGCCAGCAGCTCCCACTCCAGCGCCTGCACAGATACGCAGTATTTT.

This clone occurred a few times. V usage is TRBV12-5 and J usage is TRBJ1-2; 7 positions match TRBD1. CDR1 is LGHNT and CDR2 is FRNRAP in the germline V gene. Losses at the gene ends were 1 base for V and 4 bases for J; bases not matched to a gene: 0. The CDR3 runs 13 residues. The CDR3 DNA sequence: TGTGCTAGTGGTTTGGGGACAGGCTATGGCTACACCTTC. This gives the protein CASGLGTGYGYTF.

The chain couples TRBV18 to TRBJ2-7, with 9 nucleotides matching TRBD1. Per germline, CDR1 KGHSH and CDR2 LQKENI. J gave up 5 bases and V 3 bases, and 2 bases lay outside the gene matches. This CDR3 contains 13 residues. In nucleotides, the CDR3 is TGTGCCAGCTCACCCCGGGACAGGGACGAGCAGTACTTC. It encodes CASSPRDRDEQYF.

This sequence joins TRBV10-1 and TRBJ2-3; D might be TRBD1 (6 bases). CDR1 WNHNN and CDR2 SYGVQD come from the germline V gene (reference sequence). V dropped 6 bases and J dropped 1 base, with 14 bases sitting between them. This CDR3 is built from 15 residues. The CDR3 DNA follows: TGCGCCAGCAGCTTGGACAGTCCGGGCACAGATACGCAGTATTTT. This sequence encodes CASSLDSPGTDTQYF.

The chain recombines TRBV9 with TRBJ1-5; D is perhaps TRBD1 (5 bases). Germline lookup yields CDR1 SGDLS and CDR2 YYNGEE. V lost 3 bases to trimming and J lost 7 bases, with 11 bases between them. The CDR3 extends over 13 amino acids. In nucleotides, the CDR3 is TGTGCCAGCAGCGCGGGGGATGGGCAGCCCCAGCATTTT. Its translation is CASSAGDGQPQHF.

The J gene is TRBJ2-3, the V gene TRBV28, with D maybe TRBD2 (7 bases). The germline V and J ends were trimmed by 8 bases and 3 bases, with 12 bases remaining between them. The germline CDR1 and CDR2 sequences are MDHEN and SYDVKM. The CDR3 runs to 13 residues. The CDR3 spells CASGGGGTDTQYF. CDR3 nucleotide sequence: TGTGCCAGCGGGGGCGGGGGAACAGATACGCAGTATTTT.

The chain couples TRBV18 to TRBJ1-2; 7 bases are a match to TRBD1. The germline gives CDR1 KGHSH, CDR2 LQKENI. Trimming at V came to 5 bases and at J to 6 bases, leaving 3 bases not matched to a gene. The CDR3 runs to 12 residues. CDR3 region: CASSTGVDGYTF. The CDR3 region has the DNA TGTGCCAGCTCAACAGGGGTCGATGGCTACACCTTC.

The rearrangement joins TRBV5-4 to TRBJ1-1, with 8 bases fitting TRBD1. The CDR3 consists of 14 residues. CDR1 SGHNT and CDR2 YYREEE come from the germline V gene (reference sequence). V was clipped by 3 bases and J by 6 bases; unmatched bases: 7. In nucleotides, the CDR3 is TGTGCCAGCAGCTCCTTGACAGGGGTCCCTGAAGCTTTCTTT. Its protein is CASSSLTGVPEAFF. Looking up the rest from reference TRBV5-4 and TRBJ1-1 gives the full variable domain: ETGVTQSPTHLIKTRGQQVTLRCSSQSGHNTVSWYQQALGQGPQFIFQYYREEENGRGNFPPRFSGLQFPNYSSELNVNALELDDSALYLCASSSLTGVPEAFFGQGTRLTVV.

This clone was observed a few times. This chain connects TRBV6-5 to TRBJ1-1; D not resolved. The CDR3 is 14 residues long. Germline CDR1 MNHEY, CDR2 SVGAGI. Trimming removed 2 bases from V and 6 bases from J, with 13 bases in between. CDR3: CASSYTGSAAEAFF. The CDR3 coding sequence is TGTGCCAGCAGTTACACGGGGTCTGCCGCTGAAGCTTTCTTT.

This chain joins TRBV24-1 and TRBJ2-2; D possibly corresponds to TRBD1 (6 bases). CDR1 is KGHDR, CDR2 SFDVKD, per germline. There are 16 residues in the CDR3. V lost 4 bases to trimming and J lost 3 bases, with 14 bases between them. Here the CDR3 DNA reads TGTGCCACCAGTGACATCTGGGACACAGACACCGGGGAGCTGTTTTTT. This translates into CATSDIWDTDTGELFF.

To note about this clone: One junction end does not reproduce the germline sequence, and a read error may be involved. In DNA, the CDR3 is TGTGCCAGCAGCACCGACCCCCAGACAGGGTGGTTT. This gives the protein CASSTDPQTGWF. The J gene is TRBJ1-3, the V gene TRBV7-9, with 7 positions matching TRBD1. Germline CDR1 SEHNR, CDR2 FQNEAQ (reference sequence). The CDR3 loop spans 12 amino acids.

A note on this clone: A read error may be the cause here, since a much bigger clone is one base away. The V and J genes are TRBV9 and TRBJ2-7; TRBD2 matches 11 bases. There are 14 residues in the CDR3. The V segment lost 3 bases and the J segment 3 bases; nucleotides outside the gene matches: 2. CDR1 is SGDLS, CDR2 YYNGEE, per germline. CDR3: CASSATSGDYEQYF. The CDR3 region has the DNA TGTGCCAGCAGCGCGACTAGCGGGGACTACGAGCAGTACTTC. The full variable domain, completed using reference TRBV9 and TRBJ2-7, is DSGVTQTPKHLITATGQRVTLRCSPRSGDLSVYWYQQSLDQGLQFLIQYYNGEERAKGNILERFSAQQFPDLHSELNLSSLELGDSALYFCASSATSGDYEQYFGPGTRLTVT.

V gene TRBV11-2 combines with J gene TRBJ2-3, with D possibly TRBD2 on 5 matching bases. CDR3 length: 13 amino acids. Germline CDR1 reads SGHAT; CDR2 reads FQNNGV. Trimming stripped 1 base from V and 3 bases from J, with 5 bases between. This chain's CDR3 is CASSLGTTDTQYF. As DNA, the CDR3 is TGTGCCAGCAGCTTAGGGACTACAGATACGCAGTATTTT.

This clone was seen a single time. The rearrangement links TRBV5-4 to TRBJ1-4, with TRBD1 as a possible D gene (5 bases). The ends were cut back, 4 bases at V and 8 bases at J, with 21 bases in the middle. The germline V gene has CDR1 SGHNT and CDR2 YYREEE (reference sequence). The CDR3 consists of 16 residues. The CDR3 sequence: CASSIWLGGGREKLFF. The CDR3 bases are TGTGCCAGCAGCATTTGGTTAGGCGGGGGACGGGAAAAACTGTTTTTT.

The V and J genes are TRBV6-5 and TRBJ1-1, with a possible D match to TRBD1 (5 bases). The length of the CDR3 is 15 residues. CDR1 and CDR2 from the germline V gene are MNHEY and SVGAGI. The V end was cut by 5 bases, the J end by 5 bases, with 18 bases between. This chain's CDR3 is CASSPVQGGGTEAFF. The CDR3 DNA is TGTGCCAGCAGTCCTGTCCAGGGCGGGGGGACTGAAGCTTTCTTT.

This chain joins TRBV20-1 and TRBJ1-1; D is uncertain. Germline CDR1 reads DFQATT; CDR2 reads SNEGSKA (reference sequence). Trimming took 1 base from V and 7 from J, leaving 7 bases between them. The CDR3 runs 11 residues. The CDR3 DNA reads TGCAGTGCTAGAGGCGGAATTGAAGCTTTCTTT. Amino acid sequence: CSARGGIEAFF.

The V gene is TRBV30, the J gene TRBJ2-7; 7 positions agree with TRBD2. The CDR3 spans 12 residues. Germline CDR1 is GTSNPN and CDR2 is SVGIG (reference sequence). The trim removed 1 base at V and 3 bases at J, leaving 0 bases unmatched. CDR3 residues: CAWSGGGYEQYF. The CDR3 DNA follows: TGTGCCTGGAGTGGGGGGGGCTACGAGCAGTACTTC.

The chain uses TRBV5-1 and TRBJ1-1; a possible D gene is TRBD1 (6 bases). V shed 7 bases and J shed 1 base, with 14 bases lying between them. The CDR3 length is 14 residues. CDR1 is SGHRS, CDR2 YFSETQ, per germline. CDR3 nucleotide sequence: TGCGCCAGCGGCGAACAGGGACAGAACACTGAAGCTTTCTTT. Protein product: CASGEQGQNTEAFF.

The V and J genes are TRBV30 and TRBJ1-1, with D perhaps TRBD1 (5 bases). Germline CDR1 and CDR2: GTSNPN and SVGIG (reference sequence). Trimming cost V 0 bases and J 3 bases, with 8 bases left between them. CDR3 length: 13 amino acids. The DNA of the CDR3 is TGTGCCTGGAGTGTCTTAGGGGACACTGAAGCTTTCTTT. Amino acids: CAWSVLGDTEAFF.

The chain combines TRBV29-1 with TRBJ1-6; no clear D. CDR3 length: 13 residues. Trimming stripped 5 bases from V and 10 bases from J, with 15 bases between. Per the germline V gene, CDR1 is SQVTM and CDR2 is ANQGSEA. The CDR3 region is CSVSHTERSPLHF. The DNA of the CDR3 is TGCAGCGTTTCCCATACCGAGAGATCACCCCTCCACTTT. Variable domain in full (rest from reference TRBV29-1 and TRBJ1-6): SAVISQKPSRDICQRGTSLTIQCQVDSQVTMMFWYRQQPGQSLTLIATANQGSEATYESGFVIDKFPISRPNLTFSTLTVSNMSPEDSSIYLCSVSHTERSPLHFGNGTRLTVT.

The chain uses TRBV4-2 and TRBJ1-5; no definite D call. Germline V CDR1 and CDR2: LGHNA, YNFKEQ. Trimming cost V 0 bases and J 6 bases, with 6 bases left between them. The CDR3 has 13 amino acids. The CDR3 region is CASSQERGQPQHF. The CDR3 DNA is TGTGCCAGCAGCCAAGAACGAGGTCAGCCCCAGCATTTT.

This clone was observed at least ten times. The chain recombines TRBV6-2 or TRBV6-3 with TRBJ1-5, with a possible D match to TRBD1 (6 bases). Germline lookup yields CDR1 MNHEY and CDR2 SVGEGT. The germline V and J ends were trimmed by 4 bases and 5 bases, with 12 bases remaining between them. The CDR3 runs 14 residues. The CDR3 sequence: CASSSTGGYQPQHF. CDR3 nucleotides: TGTGCCAGCAGTTCGACGGGGGGCTATCAGCCCCAGCATTTT.

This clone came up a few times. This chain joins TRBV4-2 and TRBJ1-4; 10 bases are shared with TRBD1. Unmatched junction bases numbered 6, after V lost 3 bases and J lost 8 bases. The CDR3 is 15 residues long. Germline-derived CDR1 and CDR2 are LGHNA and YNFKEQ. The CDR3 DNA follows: TGTGCCAGCAGCCATCCCGGACAGGGGGAAGAAAAACTGTTTTTT. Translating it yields CASSHPGQGEEKLFF.

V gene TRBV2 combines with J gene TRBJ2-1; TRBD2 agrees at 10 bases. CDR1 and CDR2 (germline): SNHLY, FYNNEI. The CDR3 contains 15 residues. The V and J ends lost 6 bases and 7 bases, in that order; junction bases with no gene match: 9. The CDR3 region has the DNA TGTGCCAGCAGACAAAGGGAACTAGCGGGGAATGAGCAGTTCTTC. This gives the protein CASRQRELAGNEQFF.

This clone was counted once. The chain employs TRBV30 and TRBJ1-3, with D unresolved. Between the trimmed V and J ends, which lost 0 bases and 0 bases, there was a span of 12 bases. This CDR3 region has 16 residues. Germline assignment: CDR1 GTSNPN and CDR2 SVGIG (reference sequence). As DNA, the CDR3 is TGTGCCTGGAGTGTACTGGGAGGCTTCTCTGGAAACACCATATATTTT. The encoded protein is CAWSVLGGFSGNTIYF.

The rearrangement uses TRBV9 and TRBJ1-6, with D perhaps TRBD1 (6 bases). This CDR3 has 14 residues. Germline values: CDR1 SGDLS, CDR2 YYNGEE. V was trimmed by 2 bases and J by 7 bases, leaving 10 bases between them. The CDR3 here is CASSVRQANSPLHF. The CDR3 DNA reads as TGTGCCAGCAGCGTCCGACAGGCCAATTCACCCCTCCACTTT.

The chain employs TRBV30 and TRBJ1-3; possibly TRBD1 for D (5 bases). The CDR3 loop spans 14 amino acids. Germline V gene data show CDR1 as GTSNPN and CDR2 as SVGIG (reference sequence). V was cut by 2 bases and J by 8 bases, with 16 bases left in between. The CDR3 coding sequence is TGTGCCTGGAGTCGGAGCGGGACCTCGGACACCATATATTTT. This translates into CAWSRSGTSDTIYF.

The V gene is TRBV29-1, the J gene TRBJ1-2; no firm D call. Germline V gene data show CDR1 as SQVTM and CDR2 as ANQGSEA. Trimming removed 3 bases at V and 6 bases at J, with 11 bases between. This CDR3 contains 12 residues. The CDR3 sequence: CSVERVQHGYTF. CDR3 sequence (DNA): TGCAGCGTTGAGAGGGTTCAACATGGCTACACCTTC.